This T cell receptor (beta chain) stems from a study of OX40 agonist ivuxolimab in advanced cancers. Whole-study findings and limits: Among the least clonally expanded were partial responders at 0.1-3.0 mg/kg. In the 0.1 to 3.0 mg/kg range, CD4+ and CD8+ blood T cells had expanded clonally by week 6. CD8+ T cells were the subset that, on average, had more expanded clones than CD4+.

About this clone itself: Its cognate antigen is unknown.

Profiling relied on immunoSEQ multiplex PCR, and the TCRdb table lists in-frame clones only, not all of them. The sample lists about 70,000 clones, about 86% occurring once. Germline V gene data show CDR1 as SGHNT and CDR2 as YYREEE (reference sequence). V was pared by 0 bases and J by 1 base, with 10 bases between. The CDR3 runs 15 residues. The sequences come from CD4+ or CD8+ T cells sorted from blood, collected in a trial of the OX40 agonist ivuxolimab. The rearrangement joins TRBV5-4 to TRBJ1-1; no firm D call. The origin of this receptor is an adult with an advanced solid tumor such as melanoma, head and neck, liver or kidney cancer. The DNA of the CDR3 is TGTGCCAGCAGCTTGGACCCGGAGGGGAACACTGAAGCTTTCTTT. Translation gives CASSLDPEGNTEAFF.